Below are 2 T cell receptor beta chains sequenced from a single sample in a study of T cells in localized non-small cell lung cancer. The table came from immunoSEQ multiplex PCR; TCRdb's copy has only in-frame clones and leaves some out. The table lists 70,000 to 100,000 clones, approximately 90% of them singletons. This material consisted of PBMCs, taken before any cancer treatment. The receptors were gathered from a woman aged 35 to 75 with stage II squamous cell lung carcinoma.

This clone was seen only once. The chain combines TRBV7-2 with TRBJ2-3; D ambiguous. Per the germline V gene, CDR1 is SGHTA and CDR2 is FQGNSA. The CDR3 totals 15 residues. V lost 1 base to trimming and J lost 1 base, with 9 bases between them. This CDR3 reads CASSLDGDRTDTQYF. CDR3 DNA: TGTGCCAGCAGCTTAGACGGCGACCGCACAGATACGCAGTATTTT. The full variable domain, its missing parts supplied by reference TRBV7-2 and TRBJ2-3, is GAGVSQSPSNKVTEKGKDVELRCDPISGHTALYWYRQSLGQGLEFLIYFQGNSAPDKSGLPSDRFSAERTGGSVSTLTIQRTQQEDSAVYLCASSLDGDRTDTQYFGPGTRLTVL.

The chain carries TRBV19 and TRBJ2-2, with TRBD1 identical over 10 bases. The length of the CDR3 is 13 residues. The ends lost 11 bases at V and 5 bases at J; junction bases unmatched: 5. The V gene's germline CDR1 is LNHDA and CDR2 SQIVND (reference sequence). The CDR3 DNA sequence: TGTGCCGGGGGGACAGGGGCAACCGGGGAGCTGTTTTTT. Translated: CAGGTGATGELFF.